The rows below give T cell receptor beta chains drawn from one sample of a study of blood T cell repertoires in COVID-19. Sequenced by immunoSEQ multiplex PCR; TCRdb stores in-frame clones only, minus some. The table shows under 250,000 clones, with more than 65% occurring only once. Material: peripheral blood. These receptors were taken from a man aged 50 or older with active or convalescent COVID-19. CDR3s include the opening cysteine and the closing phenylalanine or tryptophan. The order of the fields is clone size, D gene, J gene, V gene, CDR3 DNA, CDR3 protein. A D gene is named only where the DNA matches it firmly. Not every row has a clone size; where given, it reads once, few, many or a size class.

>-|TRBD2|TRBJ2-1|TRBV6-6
TGTGCCAGCAGTTACTCGAGTAGCGGGGGGGCCAATGAGCAGTTCTTC
CASSYSSSGGANEQFF
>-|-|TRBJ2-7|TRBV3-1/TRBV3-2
TGTGCCAGCAGCCCACCAGGGGGGTACGAGCAGTACTTC
CASSPPGGYEQYF
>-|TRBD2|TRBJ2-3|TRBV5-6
TGTGCCAGCAGACTAGCGGGGGGGCCGCTAGATACGCAGTATTTT
CASRLAGGPLDTQYF
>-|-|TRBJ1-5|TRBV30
TGTGCCTGGAGTGTTCCCGCAGGGAGCAATCAGCCCCAGCATTTT
CAWSVPAGSNQPQHF
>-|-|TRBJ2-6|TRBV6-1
TGTGCCAGCAGTAAAGGACAGCCCTCTGGGGCCAACGTCCTGACTTTC
CASSKGQPSGANVLTF
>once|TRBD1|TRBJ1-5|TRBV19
TGTGCCAGTAGTATCGACAGGGCCGAGCCCCAGCATTTT
CASSIDRAEPQHF
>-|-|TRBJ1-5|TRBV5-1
TGCGCCAGCAGCCCCGCCCTGGGCAATAGCAATCAGCCCCAGCATTTT
CASSPALGNSNQPQHF
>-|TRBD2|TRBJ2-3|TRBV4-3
TGCGCCAGCAGCCAGTTGGGACCCGGGGGGGCCGGGGCAGATACGCAGTATTTT
CASSQLGPGGAGADTQYF
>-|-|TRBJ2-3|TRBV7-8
TGTGCCAGCAGCTTAACGTTAGCGGCCACAGATACGCAGTATTTT
CASSLTLAATDTQYF
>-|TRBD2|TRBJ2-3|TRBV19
TGTGCCAGTAGTGCCAGCGGGAGAAGGGCGCAGTATTTT
CASSASGRRAQYF
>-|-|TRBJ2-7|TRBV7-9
TGTGCCAGCAGCTCCCCCCCAGGCTACGAGCAGTACTTC
CASSSPPGYEQYF
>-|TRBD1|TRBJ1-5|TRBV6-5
TGTGCCAGCAAGAGACAGGGGGCAAGCAATCAGCCCCAGCATTTT
CASKRQGASNQPQHF
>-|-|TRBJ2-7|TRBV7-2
TGTGCCAGCAGCTTTCAGAATGGCGAGCAGTACTTC
CASSFQNGEQYF
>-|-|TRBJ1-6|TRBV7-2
TGTGCCAGCAGCTTATGGGGGGGAAGGACCTATAATTCACCCCTCCACTTT
CASSLWGGRTYNSPLHF
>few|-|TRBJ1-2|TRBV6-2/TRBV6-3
TGTGCCAGCAGCCAGCTGAAGGACAGTTCTGGCTACACCTTC
CASSQLKDSSGYTF
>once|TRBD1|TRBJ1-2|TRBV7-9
TGTGCCAGCAGCGCGACAGGGGTTGGCTACACCTTC
CASSATGVGYTF
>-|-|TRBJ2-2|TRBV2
TGTGCCAGCAGTGAGGCAGGCGGGGACGGGGAGCTGTTTTTT
CASSEAGGDGELFF
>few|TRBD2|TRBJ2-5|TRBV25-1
TGTGCCAGCAGTGATCTGACTAGCGGGGGTTTCGGAGAGACCCAGTACTTC
CASSDLTSGGFGETQYF
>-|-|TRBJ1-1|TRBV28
TGTGCCAGCAGTTCCCCCATGAACACTGAAGCTTTCTTT
CASSSPMNTEAFF
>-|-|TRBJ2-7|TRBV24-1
TGTGCCACCAGTGATTTGTCGATAATTCGCTACTACGAGCAGTACTTC
CATSDLSIIRYYEQYF
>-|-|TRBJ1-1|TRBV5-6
TGTGCCAGCAGCAACAGGGCGCGAAGACCACTTGAAGCTTTCTTT
CASSNRARRPLEAFF
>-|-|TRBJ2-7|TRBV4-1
TGCGCCAGCAGCCAAGCCGGAGCACAGGGTGGCCACGAGCAGTACTTC
CASSQAGAQGGHEQYF
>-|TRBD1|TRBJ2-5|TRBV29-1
TGCAGCGTTGGCAGGGGGCCTGAGGAGACCCAGTACTTC
CSVGRGPEETQYF
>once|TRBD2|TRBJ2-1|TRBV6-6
TGTGCCAGCAGTCCTGGGCGGGGGGGCCCCTACAATGAGCAGTTCTTC
CASSPGRGGPYNEQFF
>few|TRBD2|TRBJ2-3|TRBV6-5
TGTGCCAGCAGCCAGCGACTAGCAACAGATACGCAGTATTTT
CASSQRLATDTQYF
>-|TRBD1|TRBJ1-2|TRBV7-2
TGTGCCAGCAGCCCCGGACAGGGTGGTGGCTACACCTTC
CASSPGQGGGYTF
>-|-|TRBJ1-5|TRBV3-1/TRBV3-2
TGTGCCAGCAGCCCAGAGGGGGGGCAAGGGCCCCAGCATTTT
CASSPEGGQGPQHF
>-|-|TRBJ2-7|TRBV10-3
TGTGCCATCAGGCCTCGGGGTTCCGAGCAGTACTTC
CAIRPRGSEQYF
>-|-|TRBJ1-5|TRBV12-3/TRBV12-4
TGTGCCAGCTCCCCCCCCGGTGGGCCCCAGCATTTT
CASSPPGGPQHF
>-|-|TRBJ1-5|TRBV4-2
TGTGCCAGCAGCCCTGGCCGGGTTAGTCAGCCCCAGCATTTT
CASSPGRVSQPQHF
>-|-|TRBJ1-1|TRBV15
TGTGCCACCAGCAGAGATAGGAGGAACACTGAAGCTTTCTTT
CATSRDRRNTEAFF
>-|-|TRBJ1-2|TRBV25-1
TGTGCCAGCAGTGATGGGGCGGGGTACACCTTC
CASSDGAGYTF
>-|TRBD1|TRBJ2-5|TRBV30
TGTGCCTGGAGCTTACAGGGGCAAGAGACCCAGTACTTC
CAWSLQGQETQYF
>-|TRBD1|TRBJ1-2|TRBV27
TGTGCCAGCAGTTCCCCGGGACAGGTCTATGGCTACACCTTC
CASSSPGQVYGYTF
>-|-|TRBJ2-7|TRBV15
TGTGCCACCGCGGGGCAGTCCTACGAGCAGTACTTC
CATAGQSYEQYF
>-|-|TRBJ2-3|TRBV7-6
TGTGCCAGCAGCTTATTGCCCGGCGGGGGCACAGATACGCAGTATTTT
CASSLLPGGGTDTQYF
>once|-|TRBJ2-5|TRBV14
TGTGCCAGCAGCCCCGATATTGCCGCGGACCAGTACTTC
CASSPDIAADQYF
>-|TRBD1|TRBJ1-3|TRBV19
TGTGCCAGTAGTCAACAGGGGAGTGGAAACACCATATATTTT
CASSQQGSGNTIYF
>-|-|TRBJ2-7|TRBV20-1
TGCAGTGCGCAAACGCGGACGGGGGTCCACTTC
CSAQTRTGVHF
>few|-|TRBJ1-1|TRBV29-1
TGCAGCGTTGAATGGGGGGACACTGAAGCTTTCTTT
CSVEWGDTEAFF
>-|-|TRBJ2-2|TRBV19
TGTGCCAGTAAGGAGGGGGCGCATTCGATCGGGGAGCTGTTTTTT
CASKEGAHSIGELFF
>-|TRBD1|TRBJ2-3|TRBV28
TGTGCCAGCAGCTCCACAGGGGTTTACGCAGATACGCAGTATTTT
CASSSTGVYADTQYF
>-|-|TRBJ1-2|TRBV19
TGTGCCAGTTCCTTGGCCGTGAGGTCTGGCTACACCTTC
CASSLAVRSGYTF
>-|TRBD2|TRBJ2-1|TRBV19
TGTGCCAGTAATAGCGGGGGGGCCTACAATGAGCAGTTCTTC
CASNSGGAYNEQFF
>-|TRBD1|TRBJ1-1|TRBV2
TGTGCCAGCAGACTGACAGGGGGTTTAACTGAAGCTTTCTTT
CASRLTGGLTEAFF
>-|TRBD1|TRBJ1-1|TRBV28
TGTGCCAGCATCCCCCAGGGGGGCGCGGTTGAAGCTTTTTTT
CASIPQGGAVEAFF
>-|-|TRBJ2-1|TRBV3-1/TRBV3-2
TGTGCCAGCAGCCAGCGGACGGGATCCTACAATGAGCAGTTCTTC
CASSQRTGSYNEQFF
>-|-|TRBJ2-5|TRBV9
TGTGCCAGCAGCCCTGGGGGCTGGGAGACCCAGTACTTC
CASSPGGWETQYF
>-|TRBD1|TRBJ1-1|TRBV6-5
TGTGCCAGCAGGGACAGGGCCTTCACTGAAGCTTTCTTT
CASRDRAFTEAFF